One and the same sample provided the 7 T cell receptor beta chains below, sequenced in a study of identical twins. TCRdb redid the calling of the 5' RACE reads with MiXCR, one entry per CDR3 protein. This sample yields hundreds of thousands of distinct CDR3 sequences, of which about 20% are seen a single time; 4.3% belongs to the top ten. These same records also appear under a second study, on T cells expressing NK-cell markers.

Sequenced input: PBMCs. The origin of the receptors is a young woman in good health.

This clonotype turned up a few times. This chain uses TRBV29-1 with TRBJ1-5; D is uncertain. The germline V and J ends were trimmed by 1 base and 12 bases, with 10 bases remaining between them. Per germline, CDR1 SQVTM and CDR2 ANQGSEA. The CDR3 spans 11 residues. The DNA for the CDR3 is TGCAGCGTTGAAGTGGGGAACGACCAGCATTTT. Protein product: CSVEVGNDQHF.

The V call is TRBV4-1, the J call TRBJ2-1; TRBD2 matches at 7 bases. The germline V gene has CDR1 MGHRA and CDR2 YSYEKL. The CDR3 has 15 residues. The V and J ends lost 1 base and 8 bases, in that order; junction bases with no gene match: 8. The CDR3: CASSQVRTSTYEQFF. CDR3 nucleotide sequence: TGCGCCAGCAGCCAAGTCCGGACTAGTACCTATGAGCAGTTCTTC.

This sequence joins TRBV25-1 and TRBJ2-1, with unresolved D. CDR1 and CDR2 from the germline V gene are MGHDK and SYGVNS. V lost 1 base, J lost 0 bases, and 10 bases lay in between. CDR3 length: 16 residues. The CDR3 nucleotides read TGTGCCAGCAGTGAATTGGTATCGAGCTCCTACAATGAGCAGTTCTTC. Its translation is CASSELVSSSYNEQFF.

The CDR3 protein is CASSQVLAGPYEQYF. CDR3 bases: TGTGCCAGCAGCCAAGTACTAGCGGGACCCTACGAGCAGTACTTC. This chain links TRBV3-1 with TRBJ2-7; 10 bases agree with TRBD2. The J segment lost 2 bases and the V segment lost 1 base, leaving 2 bases of the junction unmatched. The CDR3 has 15 amino acids. Germline assignment: CDR1 LGHDT and CDR2 YNNKEL (reference sequence).

V is TRBV15 and J is TRBJ1-1; D ambiguous. From germline, CDR1 is LNHNV and CDR2 YYDKDF (reference sequence). The length of the CDR3 is 11 residues. The V gene lost 6 bases and the J gene lost 8 bases, with 10 bases spanning the gap. CDR3 in DNA: TGTGCCACCAGTAAGAGTCGAGAAGCTTTCTTT. Protein sequence: CATSKSREAFF.

With regard to this clonotype: This CDR3 fails to terminate in the conserved phenylalanine or tryptophan, so it likely reflects a read error. This chain uses TRBV12-3 or TRBV12-4 with TRBJ2-5, with D hard to call. V dropped 5 bases and J dropped 5 bases, with 12 bases sitting between them. The CDR3 is made up of 13 amino acids. This chain's CDR3 is CASSHSPPETQYY. The CDR3 bases are TGTGCCAGCAGTCATAGTCCCCCCGAGACCCAGTACTAC.

The chain uses TRBV7-2 and TRBJ2-7, with D unresolved. The CDR3 has 14 residues. From germline, CDR1 is SGHTA and CDR2 FQGNSA. V was trimmed by 0 bases and J by 2 bases, leaving 8 bases between them. CDR3 sequence (DNA): TGTGCCAGCAGCTTAGCCGAGCCACCCTACGAGCAGTACTTC. This encodes CASSLAEPPYEQYF.